This T cell receptor (beta chain) was obtained from a study of blood T cell repertoires in COVID-19. Study context: Samples came from the United States, Italy and Spain, spanning acute and convalescent COVID-19. From T cells, B-cell-depleted T cells, or PBMCs came the material, which was cDNA or gDNA.

Germline assignment: CDR1 SGHKS and CDR2 YYEKEE (reference sequence). V trimming: 0 bases; J trimming: 6 bases; junction bases outside the gene matches: 3. CDR3 length equals 14 residues. Regarding this clone: The same CDR3 can be traced to other DNA sequences in this sample.

In the original processing: Estimated nucleated cell counts came from reference gene primer amplification. The data were produced by immunoSEQ multiplex PCR, yet TCRdb's version contains in-frame clones alone and is incomplete. The V and J calls and the clone size are those of that table, but D and trimming were determined from the DNA. The table shows under 200,000 clones, with around 83% occurring only once. This clonotype was obtained from a human donor in a cohort sampled during active COVID-19. The specimen sequenced was peripheral blood. V usage is TRBV5-5 and J usage is TRBJ2-3; 8 bases are shared with TRBD1. CDR3 sequence (DNA): TGTGCCAGCAGCTTGGGGACAGGGACCGATACGCAGTATTTT. The encoded protein is CASSLGTGTDTQYF.